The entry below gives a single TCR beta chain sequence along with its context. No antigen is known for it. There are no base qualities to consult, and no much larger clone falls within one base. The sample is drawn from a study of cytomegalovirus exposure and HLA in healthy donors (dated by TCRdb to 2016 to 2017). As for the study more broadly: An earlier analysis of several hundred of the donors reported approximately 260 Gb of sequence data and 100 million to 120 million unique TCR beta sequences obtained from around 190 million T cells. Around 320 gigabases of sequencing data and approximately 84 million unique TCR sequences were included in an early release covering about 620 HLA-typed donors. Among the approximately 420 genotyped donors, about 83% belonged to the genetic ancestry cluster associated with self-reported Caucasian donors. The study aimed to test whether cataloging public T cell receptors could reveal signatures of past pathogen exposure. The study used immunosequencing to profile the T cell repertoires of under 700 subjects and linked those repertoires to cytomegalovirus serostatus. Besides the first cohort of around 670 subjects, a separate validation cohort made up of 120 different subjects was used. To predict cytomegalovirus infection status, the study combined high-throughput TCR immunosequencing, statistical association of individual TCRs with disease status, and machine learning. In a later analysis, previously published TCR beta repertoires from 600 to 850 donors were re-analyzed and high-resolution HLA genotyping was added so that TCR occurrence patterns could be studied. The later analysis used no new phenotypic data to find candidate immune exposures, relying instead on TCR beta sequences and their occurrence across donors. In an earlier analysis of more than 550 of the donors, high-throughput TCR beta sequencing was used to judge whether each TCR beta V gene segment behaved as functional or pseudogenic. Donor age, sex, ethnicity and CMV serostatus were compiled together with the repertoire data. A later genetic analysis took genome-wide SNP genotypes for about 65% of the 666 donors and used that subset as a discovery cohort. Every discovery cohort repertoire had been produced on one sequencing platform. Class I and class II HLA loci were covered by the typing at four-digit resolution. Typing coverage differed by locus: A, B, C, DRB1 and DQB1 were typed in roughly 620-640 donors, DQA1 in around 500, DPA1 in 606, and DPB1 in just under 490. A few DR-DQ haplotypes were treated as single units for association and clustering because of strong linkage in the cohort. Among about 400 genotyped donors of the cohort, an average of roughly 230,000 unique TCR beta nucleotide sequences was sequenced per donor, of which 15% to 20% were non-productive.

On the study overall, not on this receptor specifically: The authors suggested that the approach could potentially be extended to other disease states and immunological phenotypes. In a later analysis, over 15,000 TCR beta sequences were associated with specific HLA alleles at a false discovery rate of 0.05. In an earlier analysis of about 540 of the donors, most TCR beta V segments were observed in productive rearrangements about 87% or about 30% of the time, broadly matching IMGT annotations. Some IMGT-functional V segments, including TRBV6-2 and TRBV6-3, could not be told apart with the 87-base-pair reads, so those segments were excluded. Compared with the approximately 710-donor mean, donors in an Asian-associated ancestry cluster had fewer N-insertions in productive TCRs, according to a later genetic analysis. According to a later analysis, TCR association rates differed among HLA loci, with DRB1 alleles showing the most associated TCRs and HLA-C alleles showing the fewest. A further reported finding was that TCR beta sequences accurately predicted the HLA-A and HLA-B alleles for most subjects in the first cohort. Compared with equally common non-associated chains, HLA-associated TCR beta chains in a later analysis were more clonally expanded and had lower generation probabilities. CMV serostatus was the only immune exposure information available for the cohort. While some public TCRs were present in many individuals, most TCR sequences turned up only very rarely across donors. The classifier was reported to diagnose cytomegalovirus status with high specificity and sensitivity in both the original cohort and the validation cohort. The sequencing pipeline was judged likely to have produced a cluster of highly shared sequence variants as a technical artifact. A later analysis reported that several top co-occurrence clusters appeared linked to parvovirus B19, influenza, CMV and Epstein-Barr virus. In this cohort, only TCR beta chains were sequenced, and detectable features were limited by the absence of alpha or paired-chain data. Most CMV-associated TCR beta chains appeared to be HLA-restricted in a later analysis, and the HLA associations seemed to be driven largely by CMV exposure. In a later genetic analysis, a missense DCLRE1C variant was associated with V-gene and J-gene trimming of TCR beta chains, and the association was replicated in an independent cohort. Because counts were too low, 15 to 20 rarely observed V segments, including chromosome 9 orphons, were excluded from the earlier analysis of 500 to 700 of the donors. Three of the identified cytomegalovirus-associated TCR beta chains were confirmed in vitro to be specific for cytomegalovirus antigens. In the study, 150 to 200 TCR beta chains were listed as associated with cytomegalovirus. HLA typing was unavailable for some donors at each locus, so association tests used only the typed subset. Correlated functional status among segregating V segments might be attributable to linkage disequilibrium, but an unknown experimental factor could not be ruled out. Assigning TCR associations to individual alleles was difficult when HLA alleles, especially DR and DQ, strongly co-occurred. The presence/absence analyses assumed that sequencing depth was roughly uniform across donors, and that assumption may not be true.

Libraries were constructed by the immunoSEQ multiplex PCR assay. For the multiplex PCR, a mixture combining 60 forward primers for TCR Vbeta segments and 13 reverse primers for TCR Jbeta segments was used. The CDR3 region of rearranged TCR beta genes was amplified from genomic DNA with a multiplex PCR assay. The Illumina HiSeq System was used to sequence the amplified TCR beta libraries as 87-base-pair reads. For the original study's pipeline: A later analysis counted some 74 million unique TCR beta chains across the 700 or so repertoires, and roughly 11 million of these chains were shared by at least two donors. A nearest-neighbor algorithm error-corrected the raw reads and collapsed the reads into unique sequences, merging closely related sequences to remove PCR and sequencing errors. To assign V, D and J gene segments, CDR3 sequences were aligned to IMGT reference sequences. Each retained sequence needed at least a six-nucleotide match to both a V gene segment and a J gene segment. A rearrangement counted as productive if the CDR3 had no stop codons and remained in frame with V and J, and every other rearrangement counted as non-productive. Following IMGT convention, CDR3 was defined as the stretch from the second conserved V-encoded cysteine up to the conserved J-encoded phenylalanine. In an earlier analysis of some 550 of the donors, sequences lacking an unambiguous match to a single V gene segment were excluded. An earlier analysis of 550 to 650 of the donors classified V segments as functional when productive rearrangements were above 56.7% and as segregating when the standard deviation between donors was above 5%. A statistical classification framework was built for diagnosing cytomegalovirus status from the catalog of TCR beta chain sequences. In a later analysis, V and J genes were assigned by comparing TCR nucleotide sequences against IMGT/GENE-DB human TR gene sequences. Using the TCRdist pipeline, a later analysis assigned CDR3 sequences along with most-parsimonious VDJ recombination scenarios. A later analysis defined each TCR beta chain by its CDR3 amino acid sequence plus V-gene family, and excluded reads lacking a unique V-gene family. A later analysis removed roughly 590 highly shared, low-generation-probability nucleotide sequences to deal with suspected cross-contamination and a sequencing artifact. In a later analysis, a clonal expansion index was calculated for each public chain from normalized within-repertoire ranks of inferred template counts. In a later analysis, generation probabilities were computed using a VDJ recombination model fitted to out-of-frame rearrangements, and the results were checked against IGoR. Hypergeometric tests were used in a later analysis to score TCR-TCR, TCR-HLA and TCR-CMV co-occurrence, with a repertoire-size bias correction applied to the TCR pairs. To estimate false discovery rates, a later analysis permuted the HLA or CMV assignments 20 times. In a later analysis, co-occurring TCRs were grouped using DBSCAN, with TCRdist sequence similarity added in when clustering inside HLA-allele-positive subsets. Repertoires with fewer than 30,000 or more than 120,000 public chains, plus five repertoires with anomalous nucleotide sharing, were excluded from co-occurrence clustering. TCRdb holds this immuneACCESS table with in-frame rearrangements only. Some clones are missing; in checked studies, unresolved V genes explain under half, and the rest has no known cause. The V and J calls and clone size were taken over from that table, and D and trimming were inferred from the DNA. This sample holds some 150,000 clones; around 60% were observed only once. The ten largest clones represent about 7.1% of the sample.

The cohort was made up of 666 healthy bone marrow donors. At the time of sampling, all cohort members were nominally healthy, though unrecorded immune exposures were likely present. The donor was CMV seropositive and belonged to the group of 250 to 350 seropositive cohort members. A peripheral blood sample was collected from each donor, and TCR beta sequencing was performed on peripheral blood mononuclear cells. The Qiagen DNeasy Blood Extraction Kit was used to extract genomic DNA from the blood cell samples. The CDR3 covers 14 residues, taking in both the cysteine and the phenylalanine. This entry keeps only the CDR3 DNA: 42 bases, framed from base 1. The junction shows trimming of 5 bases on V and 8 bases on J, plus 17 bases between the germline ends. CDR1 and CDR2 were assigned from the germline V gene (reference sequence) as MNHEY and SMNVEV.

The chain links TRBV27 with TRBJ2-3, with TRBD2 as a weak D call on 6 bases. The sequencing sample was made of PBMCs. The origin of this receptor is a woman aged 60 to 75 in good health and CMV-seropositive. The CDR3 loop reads CASSRGLVQGTQYF. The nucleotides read TGTGCCAGCAGTAGGGGACTGGTTCAGGGTACGCAGTATTTT.